Listed here are 3 T cell receptor beta chains from one sample, sequenced in a study of T cells in localized non-small cell lung cancer. Assay: immunoSEQ multiplex PCR; the TCRdb copy retains only in-frame clones and omits some. The sample shows fewer than 40,000 clones, just over 85% of them seen only once. The sequencing used peripheral blood, collected before any cancer treatment. Receptor source: a male donor aged 60 or over with stage III lung adenocarcinoma.

This clone was observed a single time. This chain joins TRBV11-3 and TRBJ2-3; D assignment may be TRBD1 or TRBD2 (5 bases each). The CDR3 runs 14 residues. V lost 8 bases, J lost 0 bases, and 12 bases lay in between. Germline loops: CDR1 SGHNT, CDR2 YENEEA. The DNA of the CDR3 is TGTGCCAGCTCCGCGTGGGGGAGCACAGATACGCAGTATTTT. Its translation: CASSAWGSTDTQYF.

The CDR3 DNA is TGTGCCAGCAGCTTGGCGGGACAGCTATCTTACGAGCAGTACTTC. As protein: CASSLAGQLSYEQYF. The chain links TRBV5-6 to TRBJ2-7, with 7 bases matching TRBD1. The germline V gene has CDR1 SGHDT and CDR2 YYEEEE. The J segment lost 4 bases and the V segment lost 0 bases, leaving 7 bases of the junction unmatched. This CDR3 contains 15 residues.

This chain connects TRBV2 to TRBJ1-5; D might be TRBD1 (6 bases). V was cut by 8 bases and J by 3 bases, with 8 bases left in between. The CDR3 runs to 12 residues. Germline values: CDR1 SNHLY, CDR2 FYNNEI. CDR3 in amino acids: CASGTYNQPQHF. The CDR3 region has the DNA TGTGCCAGCGGGACATACAATCAGCCCCAGCATTTT.